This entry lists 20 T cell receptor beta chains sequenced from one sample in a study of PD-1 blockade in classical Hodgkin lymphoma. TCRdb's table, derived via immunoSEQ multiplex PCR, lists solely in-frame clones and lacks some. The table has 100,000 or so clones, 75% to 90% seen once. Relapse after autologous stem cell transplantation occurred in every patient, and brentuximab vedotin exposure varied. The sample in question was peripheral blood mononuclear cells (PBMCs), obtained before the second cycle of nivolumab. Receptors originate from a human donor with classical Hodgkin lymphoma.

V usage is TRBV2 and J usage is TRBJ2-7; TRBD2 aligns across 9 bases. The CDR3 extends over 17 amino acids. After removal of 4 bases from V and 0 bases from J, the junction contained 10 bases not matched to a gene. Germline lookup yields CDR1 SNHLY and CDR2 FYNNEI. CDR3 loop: CASSAQGRAGGSYEQYF. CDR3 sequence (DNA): TGTGCCAGCAGTGCGCAGGGCAGAGCGGGGGGCTCCTACGAGCAGTACTTC.

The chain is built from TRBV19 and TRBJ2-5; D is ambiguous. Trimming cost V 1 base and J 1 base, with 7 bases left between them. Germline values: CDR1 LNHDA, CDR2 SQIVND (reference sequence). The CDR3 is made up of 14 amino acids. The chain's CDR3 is CASSIVSTQETQYF. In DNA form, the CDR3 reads TGTGCCAGTAGTATAGTATCGACCCAAGAGACCCAGTACTTC.

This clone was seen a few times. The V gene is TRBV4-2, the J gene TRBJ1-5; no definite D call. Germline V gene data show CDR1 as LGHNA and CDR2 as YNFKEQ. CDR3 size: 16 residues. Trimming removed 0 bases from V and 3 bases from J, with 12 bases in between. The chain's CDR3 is CASSQDLGVFNQPQHF. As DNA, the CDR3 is TGTGCCAGCAGCCAAGACTTGGGCGTCTTCAATCAGCCCCAGCATTTT.

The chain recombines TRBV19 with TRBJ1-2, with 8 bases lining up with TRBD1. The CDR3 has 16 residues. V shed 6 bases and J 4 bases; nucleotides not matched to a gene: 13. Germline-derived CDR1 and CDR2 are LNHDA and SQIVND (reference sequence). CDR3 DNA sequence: TGTGCCAGTAGCGTTTTTGGACAGGGAGCATCCTATGGCTACACCTTC. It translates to CASSVFGQGASYGYTF.

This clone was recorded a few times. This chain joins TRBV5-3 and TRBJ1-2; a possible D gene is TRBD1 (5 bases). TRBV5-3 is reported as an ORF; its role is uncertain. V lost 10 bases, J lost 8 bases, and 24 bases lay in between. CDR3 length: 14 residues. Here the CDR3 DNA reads TGTGCCCAACCGTCGGATGGCAGGGTAAGGGGCTACACCTTC. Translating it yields CAQPSDGRVRGYTF.

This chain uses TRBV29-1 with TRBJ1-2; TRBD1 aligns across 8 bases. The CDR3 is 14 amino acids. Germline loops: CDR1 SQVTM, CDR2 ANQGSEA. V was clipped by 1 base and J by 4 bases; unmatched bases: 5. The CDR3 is CSVEGQGRGYGYTF. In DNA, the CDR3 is TGCAGCGTTGAAGGACAGGGGAGAGGCTATGGCTACACCTTC.

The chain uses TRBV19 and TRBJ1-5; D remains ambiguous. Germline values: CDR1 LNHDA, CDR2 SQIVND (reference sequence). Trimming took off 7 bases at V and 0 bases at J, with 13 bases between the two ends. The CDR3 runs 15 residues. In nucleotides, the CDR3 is TGTGCCAGTACCCCCTACCCCCTTAGCAATCAGCCCCAGCATTTT. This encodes CASTPYPLSNQPQHF.

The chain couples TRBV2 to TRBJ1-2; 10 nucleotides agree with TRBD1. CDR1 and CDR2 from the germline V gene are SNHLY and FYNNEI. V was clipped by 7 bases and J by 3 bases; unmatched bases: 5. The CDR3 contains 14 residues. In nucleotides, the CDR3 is TGTGCCAGCATTCGGACAGGGGGTTACTATGGCTACACCTTC. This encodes CASIRTGGYYGYTF.

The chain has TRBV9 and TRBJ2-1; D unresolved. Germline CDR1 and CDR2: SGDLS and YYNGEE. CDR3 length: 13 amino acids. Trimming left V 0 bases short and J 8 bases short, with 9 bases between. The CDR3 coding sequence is TGTGCCAGCAGCGTAGGCGGATACTATGAGCAGTTCTTC. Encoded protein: CASSVGGYYEQFF. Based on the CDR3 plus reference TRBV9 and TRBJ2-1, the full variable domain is DSGVTQTPKHLITATGQRVTLRCSPRSGDLSVYWYQQSLDQGLQFLIQYYNGEERAKGNILERFSAQQFPDLHSELNLSSLELGDSALYFCASSVGGYYEQFFGPGTRLTVL.

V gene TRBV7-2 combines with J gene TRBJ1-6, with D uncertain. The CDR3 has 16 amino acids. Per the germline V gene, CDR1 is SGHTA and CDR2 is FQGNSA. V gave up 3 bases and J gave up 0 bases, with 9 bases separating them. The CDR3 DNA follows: TGTGCCAGCAGCTTGTGGGCGAGCTCCTATAATTCACCCCTCCACTTT. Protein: CASSLWASSYNSPLHF.

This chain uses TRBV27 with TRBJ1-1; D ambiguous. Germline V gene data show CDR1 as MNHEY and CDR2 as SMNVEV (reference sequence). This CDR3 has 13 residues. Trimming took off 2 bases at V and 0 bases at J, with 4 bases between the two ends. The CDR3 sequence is CASSLLMNTEAFF. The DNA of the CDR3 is TGTGCCAGCAGTTTACTGATGAACACTGAAGCTTTCTTT.

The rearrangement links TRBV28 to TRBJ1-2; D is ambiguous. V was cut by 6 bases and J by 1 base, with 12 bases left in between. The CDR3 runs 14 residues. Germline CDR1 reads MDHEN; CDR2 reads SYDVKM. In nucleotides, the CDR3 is TGTGCCAGCAGCCCCGTTTCTCATAACTATGGCTACACCTTC. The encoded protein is CASSPVSHNYGYTF.

DNA for the CDR3: TGTGCCAGCAGTAGGGGACTAGCAGGCGAGACCCAGTACTTC. This sequence encodes CASSRGLAGETQYF. This rearrangement joins TRBV6-6 to TRBJ2-5; TRBD2 matches 9 bases. With 5 bases clipped from V and 5 bases from J, the junction kept 6 bases outside the gene matches. This CDR3 region has 14 residues. Germline V gene lookup returns CDR1 MNHNY and CDR2 SVGAGI (reference sequence).

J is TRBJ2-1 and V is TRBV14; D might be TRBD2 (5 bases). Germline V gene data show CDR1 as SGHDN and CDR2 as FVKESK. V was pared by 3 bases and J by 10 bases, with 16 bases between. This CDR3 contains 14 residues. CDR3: CASSHLATPAEQFF. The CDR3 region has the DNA TGTGCCAGCAGCCATCTAGCAACTCCCGCAGAGCAGTTCTTC.

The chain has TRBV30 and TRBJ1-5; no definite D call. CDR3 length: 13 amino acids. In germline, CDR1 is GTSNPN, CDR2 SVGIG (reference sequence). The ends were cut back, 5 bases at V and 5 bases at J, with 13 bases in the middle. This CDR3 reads CAWETSPDQPQHF. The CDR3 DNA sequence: TGTGCCTGGGAGACCAGCCCCGATCAGCCCCAGCATTTT.

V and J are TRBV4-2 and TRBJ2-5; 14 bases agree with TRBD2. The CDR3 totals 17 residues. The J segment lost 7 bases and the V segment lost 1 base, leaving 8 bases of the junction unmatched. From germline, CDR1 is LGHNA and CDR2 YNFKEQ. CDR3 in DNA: TGTGCCAGCAGCCAAGCCCGACTAGCGGGGGGGCTGGGGACCCAGTACTTC. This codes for CASSQARLAGGLGTQYF.

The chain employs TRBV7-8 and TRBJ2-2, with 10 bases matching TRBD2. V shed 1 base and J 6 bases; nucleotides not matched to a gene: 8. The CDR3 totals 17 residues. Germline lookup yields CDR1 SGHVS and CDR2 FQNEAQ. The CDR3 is CASSLVATGTSAGELFF. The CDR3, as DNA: TGTGCCAGCAGCTTAGTAGCAACCGGGACTAGCGCCGGGGAGCTGTTTTTT.

CDR3 amino acids: CASSIADREGNQPQHF. The CDR3, as DNA: TGTGCCAGTAGTATAGCGGACAGGGAAGGCAATCAGCCCCAGCATTTT. The chain carries TRBV19 and TRBJ1-5, with 8 bases that match TRBD1. Trimming at V came to 1 base and at J to 2 bases, leaving 4 bases not matched to a gene. Germline CDR1 reads LNHDA; CDR2 reads SQIVND (reference sequence). The CDR3 runs to 16 residues.

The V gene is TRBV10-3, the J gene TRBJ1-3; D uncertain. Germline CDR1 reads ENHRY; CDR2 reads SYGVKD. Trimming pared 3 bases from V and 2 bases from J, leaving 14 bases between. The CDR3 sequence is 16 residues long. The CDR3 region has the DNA TGTGCCATCAGTGAAGGTTTTTCGGAAACTGGAAACACCATATATTTT. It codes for CAISEGFSETGNTIYF.

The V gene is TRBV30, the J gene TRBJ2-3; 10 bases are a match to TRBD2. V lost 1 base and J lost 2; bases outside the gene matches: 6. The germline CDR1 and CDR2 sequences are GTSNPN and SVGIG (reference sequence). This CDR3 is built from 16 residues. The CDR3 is CAWSEGLAYLTDTQYF. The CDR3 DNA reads TGTGCCTGGAGTGAGGGACTAGCGTACCTCACAGATACGCAGTATTTT.